This TCR beta chain was sequenced in a study of T cell responses to AZD1222 COVID-19 vaccine. The method was immunoSEQ multiplex PCR; TCRdb's version includes in-frame clones alone and lacks a portion of them. Here the sample spans some 150,000 clones, roughly 90% being singletons. Study observations and caveats: The study identified only a handful of AZD1222 recipients as seropositive at baseline. With two AZD1222 doses given, Spike-specific TCR breadth and depth both rose. Among vaccine-associated CD4 TCRs, coverage spanned spike, with dominance at 160-218 and 743-854. None of the repertoires were sampled until the peak T cell response had passed.

As regards this clone: The antigen is not known.

Germline CDR1 and CDR2: LNHDA and SQIVND (reference sequence). V lost 4 bases, J lost 2 bases, and 10 bases stayed unmatched. The CDR3 spans 17 residues. The chain recombines TRBV19 with TRBJ1-5; 8 positions agree with TRBD1. This TCR was recovered from an adult in good health. The material sequenced was peripheral blood, taken on day 0 of MenACWY control vaccination. CDR3 DNA sequence: TGTGCCAGTAGTAGTGGTGCCAGGGGGCTGGGCAATCAGCCCCAGCATTTT. Its translation: CASSSGARGLGNQPQHF.